Shown below are 16 T cell receptor beta chains from a single sample sequenced in a study of T cells in Graves' hyperthyroidism and ophthalmopathy. Regions amplified from RNA transcripts were the TCR beta CDR3 regions. Researchers ran a first-round RT-PCR on the TCR CDR3 using the HTBI primer set. Each CDR3 protein gets one entry after TCRdb re-called the multiplex PCR reads with MiXCR. The sample carries around 520,000 distinct CDR3 sequences, 14% recorded once. The specimen sequenced was blood. The origin of the receptors is a woman aged 35 to 49 with Graves' hyperthyroidism.

This clonotype was picked up many times. This sequence joins TRBV5-1 and TRBJ2-7; D perhaps matches TRBD2 (6 bases). The germline V gene has CDR1 SGHRS and CDR2 YFSETQ. V shed 4 bases and J shed 4 bases, with 15 bases lying between them. The CDR3 totals 14 residues. The chain's CDR3 is CASSESRDWYEQYF. In DNA form, the CDR3 reads TGCGCCAGCAGCGAGTCCCGGGACTGGTACGAGCAGTACTTC.

The sample holds many counts of this clonotype. The CDR3 DNA sequence: TGTGCCAGCAGCCAGAGGACAGGGTTACACCAAGAGACCCAGTACTTC. This gives the protein CASSQRTGLHQETQYF. J is TRBJ2-5 and V is TRBV3-1; 8 bases align to TRBD1. The CDR3 has 16 residues. V lost 3 bases to trimming and J lost 0 bases; unmatched junction nucleotides: 6. Per the germline V gene, CDR1 is LGHDT and CDR2 is YNNKEL (reference sequence).

This clonotype was seen a few times. The chain is built from TRBV4-2 and TRBJ2-3, with D tentatively TRBD2 (5 bases). The germline CDR1 and CDR2 sequences are LGHNA and YNFKEQ. The CDR3 is 14 residues long. V was pared by 1 base and J by 6 bases, with 11 bases between. The CDR3 coding sequence is TGTGCCAGCAGCCAAGTCTCGGGGATGGATACGCAGTATTTT. Translating gives CASSQVSGMDTQYF.

This chain uses TRBV5-1 with TRBJ1-1; 9 bases align to TRBD1. The J segment lost 5 bases and the V segment lost 1 base, leaving 18 bases of the junction unmatched. The CDR3 sequence is 19 residues long. CDR1 is SGHRS, CDR2 YFSETQ, per germline. CDR3 residues: CASSLKAWTGANRGTEAFF. In nucleotides, the CDR3 is TGCGCCAGCAGCTTGAAGGCATGGACAGGGGCGAACCGGGGGACTGAAGCTTTCTTT.

This clonotype was found many times. V is TRBV12-3 or TRBV12-4 and J is TRBJ2-1; D is undetermined. CDR3 size: 16 residues. Trimming pared 0 bases from V and 3 bases from J, leaving 12 bases between. For the CDR3, the DNA is TGTGCCAGCAGTTTAGCGCTGCAGGTAGGCTACAATGAGCAGTTCTTC. Residues: CASSLALQVGYNEQFF.

The sample holds many counts of this clonotype. The chain couples TRBV5-5 to TRBJ2-6, with 8 bases lining up with TRBD1. CDR1 and CDR2 from the germline V gene are SGHKS and YYEKEE (reference sequence). With 4 bases clipped from V and 0 bases from J, the junction kept 0 bases outside the gene matches. The CDR3 totals 15 residues. Written as DNA, the CDR3 is TGTGCCAGCAGCGACAGGGGCTCTGGGGCCAACGTCCTGACTTTC. This codes for CASSDRGSGANVLTF.

This clonotype has ten or more counts. DNA of the CDR3: TGCAGTGCCGTGGGCTACGAGCAGTACTTC. This encodes CSAVGYEQYF. The chain couples TRBV20-1 to TRBJ2-7; D unclear. The CDR3 loop spans 10 amino acids. Germline loops: CDR1 DFQATT, CDR2 SNEGSKA (reference sequence). V lost 6 bases and J lost 3, with 6 bases in between.

Remarks on this clonotype: This could be a read error, since a much larger clone is one nucleotide away. CDR3 in amino acids: CASTTARHSNEQYF. CDR3 DNA: TGTGCCAGCACCACGGCCCGACACAGCAATGAGCAGTACTTC. The chain joins TRBV11-2 to TRBJ2-1; the D is unclear. The J call may not be correct, given that the DNA end is closer to TRBJ2-7. CDR1 SGHAT and CDR2 FQNNGV come from the germline V gene. CDR3 length: 14 amino acids.

This clonotype was detected ten times or more. The chain couples TRBV9 to TRBJ2-5, with no clear D. V was shortened by 0 bases and J by 4 bases, with 7 bases between the two germline ends. This CDR3 is 13 amino acids long. The germline gives CDR1 SGDLS, CDR2 YYNGEE. The CDR3 bases are TGTGCCAGCAGCGTAGGGCTAGTAGAGACCCAGTACTTC. This encodes CASSVGLVETQYF.

This clonotype occurred many times. This chain joins TRBV11-2 and TRBJ1-2; 9 bases map to TRBD1. This CDR3 is 14 amino acids long. Germline loops: CDR1 SGHAT, CDR2 FQNNGV. Trimming cost V 5 bases and J 7 bases; bases outside gene matches: 8. CDR3 DNA sequence: TGTGCCAGCAGCCCCGTTACAGGGGGCGTTGGCTACACCTTC. This codes for CASSPVTGGVGYTF. Full variable domain (rest looked up from reference TRBV11-2 and TRBJ1-2): EAGVAQSPRYKIIEKRQSVAFWCNPISGHATLYWYQQILGQGPKLLIQFQNNGVVDDSQLPKDRFSAERLKGVDSTLKIQPAKLEDSAVYLCASSPVTGGVGYTFGSGTRLTVV.

CDR3 region: CASSPGHTGVATTEAFF. In DNA form, the CDR3 reads TGTGCCAGCAGCCCAGGCCACACAGGGGTGGCAACCACTGAAGCTTTCTTT. V usage is TRBV7-9 and J usage is TRBJ1-1; 7 bases match TRBD1. The CDR3 runs 17 residues. Trimming removed 5 bases from V and 4 bases from J; junction bases left unmatched: 16. Germline V lookup: CDR1 SEHNR, CDR2 FQNEAQ (reference sequence).

This clonotype was counted at least ten times. V is TRBV30 and J is TRBJ2-7, with 9 bases aligning to TRBD2. Trimming cost V 7 bases and J 4 bases; bases outside gene matches: 8. This CDR3 is built from 13 residues. Germline V gene lookup returns CDR1 GTSNPN and CDR2 SVGIG (reference sequence). The CDR3 loop reads CASSRAGGYEQYF. DNA for the CDR3: TGTGCCTCTAGCAGAGCGGGAGGATACGAGCAGTACTTC.

In this sample, this clonotype turned up many times. This CDR3 reads CASSLGTSGRGMNEQFF. DNA of the CDR3: TGTGCCAGCAGCTTAGGGACTAGCGGGAGAGGGATGAATGAGCAGTTCTTC. J is TRBJ2-1 and V is TRBV7-8, with 13 bases lining up with TRBD2. The CDR3 length is 17 residues. V shed 1 base, J shed 7 bases, and the junction held 7 bases outside the gene matches. The germline gives CDR1 SGHVS, CDR2 FQNEAQ.

This clonotype was counted ten times or more. J is TRBJ1-1 and V is TRBV6-4; D is uncertain. Per the germline V gene, CDR1 is MRHNA and CDR2 is SNTAGT. The CDR3 runs 15 residues. V was cut by 3 bases and J by 3 bases, with 14 bases left in between. This CDR3 reads CASSEVAGWDTEAFF. CDR3 in DNA: TGTGCCAGCAGTGAAGTCGCGGGTTGGGACACTGAAGCTTTCTTT.

J is TRBJ2-2 and V is TRBV2; D not resolved. Germline lookup yields CDR1 SNHLY and CDR2 FYNNEI. There are 15 residues in the CDR3. V shed 3 bases and J shed 3 bases, with 11 bases lying between them. This CDR3 reads CASSDKTHYTGELFF. The CDR3 coding sequence is TGTGCCAGCAGTGATAAAACACACTACACCGGGGAGCTGTTTTTT.

This clonotype was seen at least ten times. The chain couples TRBV20-1 to TRBJ1-5, with D hard to call. CDR1 is DFQATT, CDR2 SNEGSKA, per germline (reference sequence). The CDR3 loop spans 16 amino acids. V lost 0 bases, J lost 2 bases, and 14 bases lay in between. CDR3 region: CSARDPGRDGNQPQHF. The CDR3 region has the DNA TGCAGTGCTAGAGATCCGGGCCGCGACGGCAATCAGCCCCAGCATTTT.